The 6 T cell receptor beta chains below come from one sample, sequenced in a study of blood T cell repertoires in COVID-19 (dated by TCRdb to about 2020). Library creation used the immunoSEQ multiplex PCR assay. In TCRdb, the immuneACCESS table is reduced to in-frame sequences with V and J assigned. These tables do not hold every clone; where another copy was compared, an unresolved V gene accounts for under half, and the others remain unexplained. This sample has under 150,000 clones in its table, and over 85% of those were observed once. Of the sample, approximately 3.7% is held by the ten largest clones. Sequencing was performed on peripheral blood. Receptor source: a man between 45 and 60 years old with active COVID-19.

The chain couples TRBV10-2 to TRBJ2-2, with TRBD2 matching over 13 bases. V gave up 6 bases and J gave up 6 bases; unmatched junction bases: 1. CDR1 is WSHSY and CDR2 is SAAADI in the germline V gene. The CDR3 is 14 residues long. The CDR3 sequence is CASRGTSGAGELFF. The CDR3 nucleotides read TGCGCCAGCAGGGGGACTAGCGGGGCCGGGGAGCTGTTTTTT.

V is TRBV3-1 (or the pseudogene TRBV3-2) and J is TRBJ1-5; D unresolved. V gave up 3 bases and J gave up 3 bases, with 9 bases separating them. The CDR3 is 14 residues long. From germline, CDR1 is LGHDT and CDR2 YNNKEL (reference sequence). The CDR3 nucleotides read TGTGCCAGCAGCCAGGGAGACTACAATCAGCCCCAGCATTTT. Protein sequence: CASSQGDYNQPQHF.

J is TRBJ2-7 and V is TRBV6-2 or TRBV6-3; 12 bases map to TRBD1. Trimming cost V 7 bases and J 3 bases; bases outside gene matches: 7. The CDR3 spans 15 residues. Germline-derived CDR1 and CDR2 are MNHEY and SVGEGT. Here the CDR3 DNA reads TGTGCCAGCACCCCGGGGACAGGGGGCTTCTACGAGCAGTACTTC. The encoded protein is CASTPGTGGFYEQYF.

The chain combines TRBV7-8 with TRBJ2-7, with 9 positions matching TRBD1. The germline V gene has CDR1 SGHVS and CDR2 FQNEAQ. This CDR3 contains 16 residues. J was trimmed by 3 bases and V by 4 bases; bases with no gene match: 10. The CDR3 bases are TGTGCCAGCAGCTCCGGACAGGGGAGGGTTTACTACGAGCAGTACTTC. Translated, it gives CASSSGQGRVYYEQYF. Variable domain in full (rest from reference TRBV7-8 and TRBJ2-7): GAGVSQSPRYKVAKRGQDVALRCDPISGHVSLFWYQQALGQGPEFLTYFQNEAQLDKSGLPSDRFFAERPEGSVSTLKIQRTQQEDSAVYLCASSSGQGRVYYEQYFGPGTRLTVT.

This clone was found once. Written as DNA, the CDR3 is TGTGCCAGCAGTTCCACGCGAGGCCTTGGAGGCTACACCTTC. It specifies CASSSTRGLGGYTF. The V gene is TRBV28, the J gene TRBJ1-2; D gene unclear. The germline gives CDR1 MDHEN, CDR2 SYDVKM. The CDR3 extends over 14 amino acids. The V end lost 4 bases, the J end lost 8 bases, and 17 bases lay between the germline ends.

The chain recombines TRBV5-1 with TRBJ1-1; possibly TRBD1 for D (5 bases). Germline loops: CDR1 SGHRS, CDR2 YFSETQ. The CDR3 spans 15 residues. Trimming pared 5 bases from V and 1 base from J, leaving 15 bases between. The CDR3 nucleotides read TGCGCCAGCAGTGGAGGGGCTCGGGGGAACACTGAAGCTTTCTTT. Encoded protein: CASSGGARGNTEAFF.